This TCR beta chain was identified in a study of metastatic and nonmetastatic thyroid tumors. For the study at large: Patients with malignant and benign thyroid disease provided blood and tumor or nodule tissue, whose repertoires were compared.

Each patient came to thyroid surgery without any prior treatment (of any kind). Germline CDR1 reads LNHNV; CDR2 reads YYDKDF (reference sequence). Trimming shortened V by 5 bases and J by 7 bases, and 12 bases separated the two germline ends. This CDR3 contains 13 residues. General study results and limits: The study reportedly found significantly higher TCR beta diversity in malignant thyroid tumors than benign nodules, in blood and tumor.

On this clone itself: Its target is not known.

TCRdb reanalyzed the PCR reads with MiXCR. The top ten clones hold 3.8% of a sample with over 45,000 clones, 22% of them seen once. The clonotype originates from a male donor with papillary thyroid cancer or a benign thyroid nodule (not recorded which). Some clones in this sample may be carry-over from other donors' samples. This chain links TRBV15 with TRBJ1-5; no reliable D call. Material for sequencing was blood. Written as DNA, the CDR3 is TGTGCCACCAGCCCATCGCCCCCACAGCCCCAGCATTTT. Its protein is CATSPSPPQPQHF.